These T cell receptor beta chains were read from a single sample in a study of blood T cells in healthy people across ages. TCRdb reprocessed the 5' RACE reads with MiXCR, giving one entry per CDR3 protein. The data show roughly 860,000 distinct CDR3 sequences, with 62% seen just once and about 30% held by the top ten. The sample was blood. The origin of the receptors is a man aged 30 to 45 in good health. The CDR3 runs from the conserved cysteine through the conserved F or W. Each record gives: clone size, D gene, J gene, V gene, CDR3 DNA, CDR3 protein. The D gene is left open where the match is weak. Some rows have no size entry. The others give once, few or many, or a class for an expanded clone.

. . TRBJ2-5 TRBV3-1 TGTGCCAGCAGCCAGCCAACAGGGAAACAAGAGACCCAGTACTTC CASSQPTGKQETQYF
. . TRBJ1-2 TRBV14 TGTGCCAGCAGCCAAGAGCAGGGACTTTTCTATGGCTACACCTTC CASSQEQGLFYGYTF
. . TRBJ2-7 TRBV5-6 TGTGCCAGCAGCACCCGTTGGGACGGGTACTACGAGCAGTACTTC CASSTRWDGYYEQYF
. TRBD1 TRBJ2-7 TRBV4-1 TGCGCCAGCAGTCCGTCCCGGGACAGGGGAAATCGCTACGAGCAGTACTTC CASSPSRDRGNRYEQYF
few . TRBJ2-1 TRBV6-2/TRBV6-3 TGTGCCAGCAGTCATCCAGATCACAATGAGCAGTTCTTC CASSHPDHNEQFF
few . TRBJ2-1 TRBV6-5 TGTGCCAGCAGTTACGCTGACCGGAGGGGTGAGCAGTTCTTC CASSYADRRGEQFF
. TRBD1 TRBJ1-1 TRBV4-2 TGTGCCAGCAGCCCGGGACAGGGGACGAACACTGAAGCTTTCTTT CASSPGQGTNTEAFF
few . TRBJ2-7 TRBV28 TGTGCCAGCAGTCATTACAGGGAAACCTACGAGCAGTACTTC CASSHYRETYEQYF
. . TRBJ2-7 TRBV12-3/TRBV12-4 TGTGCCAGCAGTGCATTACAGGGCCTGGGGGAGCAGTACTTC CASSALQGLGEQYF
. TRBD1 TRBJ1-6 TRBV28 TGTGCCAGCAGTTTATTTGGAGGGACAGGGTTTAAGCCCCTCCACTTT CASSLFGGTGFKPLHF
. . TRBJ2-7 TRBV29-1 TGCAGCGTTTCCGGGGGCACCTACGAGCAGTACTTC CSVSGGTYEQYF
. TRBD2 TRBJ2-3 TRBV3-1 TGTGCCAGCAGCCAAGATCCAGGTGGCGGGGGGAACACAGATACGCAGTATTTT CASSQDPGGGGNTDTQYF
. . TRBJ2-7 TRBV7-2 TGTGCCAGCAGCCGAGAGTCGTCGAGCTCCTACGAGCAGTACTTC CASSRESSSSYEQYF
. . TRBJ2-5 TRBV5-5 TGTGCCAGCAGCTATGAACAGCAAGAGACCCAGTACTTC CASSYEQQETQYF
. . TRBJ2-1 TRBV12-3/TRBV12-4 TGTGCCGGCAGTCCCTCGTTTAATGAGCAGTTCTTC CAGSPSFNEQFF
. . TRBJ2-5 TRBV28 TGTGCCAGCAGACTACGGGACACTCTTAGGGAGACCCAGTACTTC CASRLRDTLRETQYF
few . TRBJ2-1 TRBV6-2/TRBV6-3 TGTGCCAGCAGTTACTCGGGAAGGAGCTCCTGCAATGAGCAGTTCTTC CASSYSGRSSCNEQFF
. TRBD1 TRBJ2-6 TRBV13 TGTGCCAGCAGCTTTTGGACAGGGATCGGTGGGGCCAACGTCCTGACTTTC CASSFWTGIGGANVLTF
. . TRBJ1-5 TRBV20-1 TGCAGTGCTTCGTTACAGGGCAATCAGCCCCAGCATTTT CSASLQGNQPQHF
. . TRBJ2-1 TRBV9 TGTGCCAGCAGCGTCCACCACGCGTGGGTAAGCTCCTACAATGAGCAGTTCTTC CASSVHHAWVSSYNEQFF
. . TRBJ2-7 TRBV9 TGTGCCAGCAGCGTAGAGGGGACGGAGACCTACGAGCAGTACTTC CASSVEGTETYEQYF
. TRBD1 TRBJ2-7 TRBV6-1 TGTGCCAGCAGAACTTTCCCGGGACAGGGTCCCTACGAGCAGTACTTC CASRTFPGQGPYEQYF
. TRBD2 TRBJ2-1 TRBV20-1 TGCAGTGCCCACCCCAGGGCTGGACTAGCATCAACCAATGAGCAGTTCTTC CSAHPRAGLASTNEQFF
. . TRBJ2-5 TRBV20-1 TGCAGTGCGTCGTCCTCCCCAGGAAAAGAGACCCAGTACTTC CSASSSPGKETQYF
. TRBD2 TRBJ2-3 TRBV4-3 TGCGCCAGCAGCCAACCTAGCGGGGGAGTCACAGATACGCAGTATTTT CASSQPSGGVTDTQYF
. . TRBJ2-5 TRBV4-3 TGCGCCAGCAGCCAAGAAAGGGCGGGGGAGACCCAGTACTTC CASSQERAGETQYF
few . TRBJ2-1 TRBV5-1 TGCGCCAGCAGCTTGGGGGACTCTTTCAATGAGCAGTTCTTC CASSLGDSFNEQFF
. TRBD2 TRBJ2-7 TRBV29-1 TGCAGCGTCTCGGGACTAGCGGGGGGGCTCTCCTACGAGCAGTACTTC CSVSGLAGGLSYEQYF